This T cell receptor (beta chain) was observed in a study of shared clonotypes between healthy human individuals. Study-wide results and caveats: Between several donors, naive CD4 clonotypes were shared at a level of around 5.1%.

Naive CD8 cells lacked CD45RO, underwent positive selection for CCR7 and left out terminally differentiated effector memory CD45RA+ cells. In the case of this clone: Its antigen is undetermined.

Method: immunoSEQ multiplex PCR; TCRdb's copy keeps in-frame clones and lacks some. The sample records over 2,000,000 clones, roughly 93% being singletons. This CDR3 has 14 amino acids. V gave up 3 bases and J gave up 4 bases, with 10 bases separating them. From germline, CDR1 is SGHTA and CDR2 FQGTGA. This chain joins TRBV7-3 and TRBJ2-1; D remains ambiguous. The TCR was taken from a man between 18 and 29 years old in good health. Some clones in this sample may be carry-over from other donors' samples. The sequenced sample consisted of naive CD8+ T cells from PBMCs. The chain's CDR3 is CASSFGGEYNEQFF. The CDR3 DNA is TGTGCCAGCAGCTTCGGTGGAGAATACAATGAGCAGTTCTTC.